Sequencing of this T cell receptor beta chain was carried out in a study of blood T cell repertoires in COVID-19. Original processing methods: How many nucleated cells were present was estimated from reference gene primer amplification. Sequencing used immunoSEQ multiplex PCR; TCRdb keeps in-frame clones, though not all of them. V, J and clone size reflect that table, while D and trimming were determined from the DNA. The table has under 75,000 clones, around 85% seen once; the top ten hold around 5.4%. Germline CDR1 is SGHRS and CDR2 is YFSETQ. This CDR3 region has 13 residues. The germline V and J ends were trimmed by 4 bases and 8 bases, with 15 bases remaining between them.

The TCR was taken from a woman in her seventies with acute or convalescent COVID-19. The chain combines TRBV5-1 with TRBJ1-2; the D gene is possibly TRBD1 (6 bases). Sequenced material: peripheral blood. DNA of the CDR3: TGCGCCAGCAGCCGCAGGGGAAGTGAAGGCTACACCTTC. It codes for CASSRRGSEGYTF.